This T cell receptor (beta chain) was observed in a study of PD-L1 blockade in urothelial cancer. Study as a whole: About 90% of the roughly 29 patients were men who had bladder-origin urothelial cancer.

Time point of the sample: pretreatment peripheral blood. Patients in the study were battling locally advanced or metastatic urothelial carcinoma. Germline V CDR1 and CDR2: SGHTS, YDEGEE. Trimming took 3 bases from V and 2 from J; bases not matched to a gene: 2. The CDR3 sequence is 15 residues long. The method was immunoSEQ multiplex PCR; TCRdb's version includes in-frame clones alone and lacks a portion of them. The sample lists tens of thousands of clones, around 90% occurring once. The chain couples TRBV5-8 to TRBJ2-3; 11 nucleotides line up with TRBD2. The material sequenced was PBMCs, taken around atezolizumab (anti-PD-L1) treatment. This clonotype was obtained from a man between 60 and 70 years old with urothelial cancer. The CDR3 nucleotides are TGTGCCAGCAGCTGGGGACTAGCGGCCACAGATACGCAGTATTTT. It translates to CASSWGLAATDTQYF.